A selection of T cell receptor beta chains follows, all from one sample in a study of cytomegalovirus exposure and HLA in healthy donors. Measured with immunoSEQ multiplex PCR; TCRdb has only the in-frame clones, and not every one. The sample has over 200,000 clones, approximately 86% seen once; the top ten hold about 2.7%. Sequencing input: PBMCs. These receptors were obtained from a woman younger than 35 in good health and CMV-seronegative. Both conserved end residues are part of each CDR3. A D gene is named only where the DNA matches it firmly. Only part of the rows carry a size: once, few, many, or a class if the clone is expanded.

V: TRBV4-2
D: TRBD2
J: TRBJ2-7
size: -
CDR3: CASSQPTGLADSYEQYF
DNA: TGTGCCAGCAGCCAGCCGACCGGCCTAGCGGACTCCTACGAGCAGTACTTC

V: TRBV5-6
D: TRBD2
J: TRBJ2-3
size: once
CDR3: CASSSLAGVRDTQYF
DNA: TGTGCCAGCAGCTCCCTCGCGGGAGTAAGAGATACGCAGTATTTT

V: TRBV7-2
D: TRBD2
J: TRBJ2-1
size: -
CDR3: CASSLRPTSAIYNEQFF
DNA: TGTGCCAGCAGCTTAAGGCCGACTAGCGCGATTTACAATGAGCAGTTCTTC

V: TRBV7-2
D: TRBD1
J: TRBJ2-5
size: -
CDR3: CASSLGRGWQETQYF
DNA: TGTGCCAGCAGCTTAGGCAGGGGGTGGCAAGAGACCCAGTACTTC

V: TRBV6-5
D: -
J: TRBJ1-2
size: -
CDR3: CASSSFSLNYGYTF
DNA: TGTGCCAGCTCAAGCTTTAGTCTAAACTATGGCTACACCTTC

V: TRBV28
D: -
J: TRBJ2-7
size: once
CDR3: CASSFPTPTRSYEQYF
DNA: TGTGCCAGCAGTTTCCCAACCCCCACGCGAAGCTACGAGCAGTACTTC

V: TRBV6-5
D: -
J: TRBJ2-5
size: -
CDR3: CASSYSPGETQYF
DNA: TGTGCCAGCAGTTACTCGCCCGGAGAGACCCAGTACTTC

V: TRBV7-9
D: -
J: TRBJ2-1
size: -
CDR3: CASSLRSSYNEQFF
DNA: TGTGCCAGCAGCTTACGGAGCTCCTACAATGAGCAGTTCTTC

V: TRBV6-1
D: -
J: TRBJ2-2
size: -
CDR3: CASSVLSGVGLTGELFF
DNA: TGTGCCAGCAGTGTTCTTTCAGGGGTAGGCCTCACCGGGGAGCTGTTTTTT

V: TRBV5-1
D: -
J: TRBJ1-4
size: -
CDR3: CASSLGGHWEKLFF
DNA: TGCGCCAGCAGCTTGGGGGGACATTGGGAAAAACTGTTTTTT

V: TRBV11-2
D: TRBD1
J: TRBJ2-5
size: -
CDR3: CASRTSRAGGAETQYF
DNA: TGTGCCAGCAGAACCTCGCGGGCAGGGGGCGCGGAGACCCAGTACTTC

V: TRBV19
D: -
J: TRBJ1-4
size: -
CDR3: CASSTRDKLNEKLFF
DNA: TGTGCCAGTAGTACCCGGGACAAGCTTAATGAAAAACTGTTTTTT

V: TRBV4-3
D: -
J: TRBJ2-3
size: -
CDR3: CASSQEGAGASTDTQYF
DNA: TGCGCCAGCAGCCAAGAAGGGGCGGGGGCCAGCACAGATACGCAGTATTTT

V: TRBV7-8
D: -
J: TRBJ2-1
size: -
CDR3: CASSLVLSVFF
DNA: TGTGCCAGCAGCTTAGTTTTATCGGTGTTCTTC

V: TRBV6-1
D: TRBD1
J: TRBJ1-1
size: -
CDR3: CASPGQGATEAFF
DNA: TGTGCCAGCCCTGGACAGGGTGCGACTGAAGCTTTCTTT

V: TRBV18
D: -
J: TRBJ2-1
size: -
CDR3: CASSPLPGASYNEQFF
DNA: TGTGCCAGCTCACCACTTCCGGGAGCCTCCTACAATGAGCAGTTCTTC

V: TRBV2
D: -
J: TRBJ1-1
size: -
CDR3: CASSEESGTEAFF
DNA: TGTGCCAGCAGTGAAGAATCGGGCACTGAAGCTTTCTTT

V: TRBV5-1
D: -
J: TRBJ2-3
size: -
CDR3: CASSSGPAGDTQYF
DNA: TGCGCCAGCAGCTCTGGTCCCGCAGGGGATACGCAGTATTTT

V: TRBV11-3
D: TRBD1
J: TRBJ1-1
size: -
CDR3: CASSLTGGTEAFF
DNA: TGTGCCAGCAGCCTAACAGGGGGCACTGAAGCTTTCTTT

V: TRBV5-6
D: TRBD1
J: TRBJ2-4
size: -
CDR3: CASSSPGQGTGIQYF
DNA: TGTGCCAGCAGCTCCCCGGGACAGGGGACGGGCATTCAGTACTTC

V: TRBV5-1
D: -
J: TRBJ1-2
size: -
CDR3: CASSLGTSYGYTF
DNA: TGCGCCAGCAGCTTAGGGACAAGCTATGGCTACACCTTC

V: TRBV2
D: TRBD1
J: TRBJ2-1
size: -
CDR3: CASSGDRAYNEQFF
DNA: TGTGCCAGCTCTGGCGACAGGGCCTACAATGAGCAGTTCTTC

V: TRBV9
D: TRBD2
J: TRBJ2-3
size: -
CDR3: CASSVSPAGAVADTQYF
DNA: TGTGCCAGCAGCGTCTCCCCAGCGGGAGCTGTTGCAGATACGCAGTATTTT

V: TRBV6-6
D: -
J: TRBJ2-1
size: -
CDR3: CASSSGTGNEQFF
DNA: TGTGCCAGCAGTAGCGGGACAGGCAATGAGCAGTTCTTC

V: TRBV28
D: TRBD1
J: TRBJ1-2
size: -
CDR3: CASWDRGQGYGYTF
DNA: TGTGCCAGCTGGGACAGGGGGCAGGGCTATGGCTACACCTTC

V: TRBV6-5
D: TRBD1
J: TRBJ1-3
size: -
CDR3: CASSYSDRAGNTIYF
DNA: TGTGCCAGCAGTTATAGCGACAGGGCAGGAAACACCATATATTTT

V: TRBV7-8
D: -
J: TRBJ2-1
size: -
CDR3: CASSLIGTFNEQFF
DNA: TGTGCCAGCAGCTTAATAGGGACTTTCAATGAGCAGTTCTTC

V: TRBV2
D: -
J: TRBJ2-2
size: once
CDR3: CASRTETVFTGELFF
DNA: TGTGCCAGCCGTACGGAAACAGTGTTCACCGGGGAGCTGTTTTTT

V: TRBV19
D: TRBD1
J: TRBJ2-7
size: -
CDR3: CASSIGEDRESPYEQYF
DNA: TGTGCCAGTAGTATCGGTGAGGACAGGGAGAGCCCCTACGAGCAGTACTTC

V: TRBV19
D: -
J: TRBJ1-3
size: -
CDR3: CASRKTGASGNTIYF
DNA: TGTGCCAGTAGGAAGACGGGAGCCTCTGGAAACACCATATATTTT

V: TRBV6-1
D: TRBD2
J: TRBJ2-7
size: -
CDR3: CASSERLAATYEQYF
DNA: TGTGCCAGCAGTGAAAGACTAGCGGCCACCTACGAGCAGTACTTC

V: TRBV2
D: TRBD1
J: TRBJ1-3
size: once
CDR3: CASSFPGQGARERSGNTIYF
DNA: TGTGCCAGCAGCTTCCCCGGACAGGGGGCTAGAGAAAGATCTGGAAACACCATATATTTT

V: TRBV5-3
D: TRBD2
J: TRBJ2-1
size: -
CDR3: CARSLVLAGRLYNEQFF
DNA: TGTGCCAGAAGCTTGGTACTAGCGGGACGCCTATACAATGAGCAGTTCTTC

V: TRBV27
D: -
J: TRBJ2-7
size: -
CDR3: CARGTGLAYF
DNA: TGTGCCAGGGGGACTGGGTTAGCGTACTTC

V: TRBV11-2
D: -
J: TRBJ2-4
size: -
CDR3: CASSLTTNKNIQYF
DNA: TGTGCCAGCAGCCTGACAACAAACAAAAACATTCAGTACTTC

V: TRBV7-7
D: -
J: TRBJ2-5
size: -
CDR3: CASSLGTQETQYF
DNA: TGTGCTAGCAGCTTAGGGACTCAAGAGACCCAGTACTTC

V: TRBV7-2
D: TRBD1
J: TRBJ2-7
size: -
CDR3: CASSPTEGDRVSEQYF
DNA: TGTGCCAGCAGCCCGACGGAAGGGGACAGGGTCAGCGAGCAGTACTTC

V: TRBV27
D: TRBD2
J: TRBJ2-2
size: -
CDR3: CASTTPQRGNTGELFF
DNA: TGTGCCAGCACTACTCCCCAGCGGGGGAACACCGGGGAGCTGTTTTTT

V: TRBV7-2
D: -
J: TRBJ2-3
size: -
CDR3: CASSLEAGGRQYF
DNA: TGTGCCAGCAGCTTAGAAGCCGGGGGAAGGCAGTATTTT

V: TRBV7-3
D: TRBD2
J: TRBJ2-1
size: once
CDR3: CASSLGLSGSDEQFF
DNA: TGTGCCAGCAGCTTAGGGCTTAGCGGGAGCGATGAGCAGTTCTTC

V: TRBV19
D: TRBD1
J: TRBJ1-5
size: -
CDR3: CASSEDRAQPQHF
DNA: TGTGCCAGTAGTGAGGACAGGGCACAGCCCCAGCATTTT

V: TRBV4-2
D: -
J: TRBJ2-5
size: -
CDR3: CASSQDPGQETQYF
DNA: TGTGCCAGCAGCCAAGATCCAGGACAAGAGACCCAGTACTTC

V: TRBV5-1
D: TRBD2
J: TRBJ2-7
size: -
CDR3: CASSFVARAGGGEQYF
DNA: TGCGCCAGCAGCTTCGTAGCTCGCGCGGGAGGGGGCGAGCAGTACTTC

V: TRBV11-1
D: TRBD2
J: TRBJ2-1
size: -
CDR3: CASSSAPGLSSYNEQFF
DNA: TGTGCCAGCAGCTCCGCTCCGGGACTAAGCTCCTACAATGAGCAGTTCTTC

V: TRBV28
D: TRBD1
J: TRBJ2-7
size: -
CDR3: CASSLDRGGSEQYF
DNA: TGTGCCAGCAGCCTGGACAGGGGGGGCTCCGAGCAGTACTTC

V: TRBV28
D: -
J: TRBJ1-2
size: -
CDR3: CASRGSGTLHGYTF
DNA: TGTGCCAGCAGGGGATCCGGGACACTACATGGCTACACCTTC

V: TRBV9
D: TRBD1
J: TRBJ1-3
size: -
CDR3: CASSLQGFAGNTIYF
DNA: TGTGCCAGCAGCTTACAGGGGTTCGCGGGAAACACCATATATTTT

V: TRBV20-1
D: TRBD2
J: TRBJ2-7
size: -
CDR3: CSVLAGNEQYF
DNA: TGCAGTGTACTAGCGGGTAACGAGCAGTACTTC

V: TRBV6-5
D: -
J: TRBJ2-7
size: few
CDR3: CASSATGLEQYF
DNA: TGTGCCAGCAGCGCTACAGGGCTCGAGCAGTACTTC

V: TRBV28
D: TRBD1
J: TRBJ2-7
size: -
CDR3: CASSAARQGWIKYEQYF
DNA: TGTGCCAGCAGTGCCGCTCGACAGGGCTGGATTAAATACGAGCAGTACTTC